This T cell receptor beta chain was identified during a study of CD8 T cells in Susac syndrome. CD8+ and CD4+ T cells from blood underwent TCR beta sequencing, which was carried out in a high-throughput format. Negative isolation was used for CD8+ and CD4+ T cells, and FACS enrichment was applied to TEMRA cells. Random-hexamer reverse transcription was applied to roughly 0.5 to 1 ug RNA. Across 54 Vbeta and 13 Jbeta, TCR beta CDR3 was amplified with immunoSEQ multiplex PCR. MiXCR was run by TCRdb on the immunoSEQ multiplex PCR reads, yielding one entry per CDR3 protein. Altogether 75,000 to 100,000 distinct CDR3 sequences are present, 94% being singletons, with the ten largest covering roughly 0.26%. Study observations and caveats: The study conceded that relatively few individuals underwent its TCR sequencing and HLA analysis.

Of note for this clonotype: No antigen is known for it.

The CDR3 sequence is 14 residues long. Germline V gives CDR1 SQVTM, CDR2 ANQGSEA. The junction had 13 bases not matched to a gene; V was cut back by 7 bases and J by 6 bases. Material for sequencing was CD8+ T cells from PBMCs. The V and J genes are TRBV29-1 and TRBJ2-7; TRBD1 matches at 9 bases. This sequence originates from a human donor in good health. In nucleotides, the CDR3 is TGCAGCGCCGCTACAGGGGGCGGCTTTTCCGAGCAGTACTTC. Protein product: CSAATGGGFSEQYF.